This T cell receptor beta chain was captured in a study of immune cell composition in non-small cell lung cancer. Concerning this clone: Its antigen remains unknown.

Study conclusions and caveats: Squamous carcinomas (75%) more often had tumour-associated clones >0.5% than adenocarcinomas (around 33%).

Assay used: immunoSEQ multiplex PCR; TCRdb lists only in-frame clones, some missing. The sample contains some 5,100 clones, roughly 79% of which appear only once. With 5 bases clipped from V and 3 bases from J, the junction kept 5 bases outside the gene matches. The germline CDR1 and CDR2 sequences are ENHRY and SYGVKD. There are 14 residues in the CDR3. This clonotype was sampled from a human donor with non-small cell lung cancer. The V call is TRBV10-3, the J call TRBJ1-1; 8 bases align to TRBD1. Sequencing was performed on lung tumor tissue. CDR3 amino acids: CAISNQGADTEAFF. The CDR3 DNA follows: TGTGCCATCAGTAACCAGGGGGCTGACACTGAAGCTTTCTTT.